This TCR beta chain comes out of a study of blood T cell repertoires in COVID-19. About the research overall: Specimens from acute and convalescent COVID-19 originated in the United States, Italy and Spain. T cells, B-cell-depleted T cells, or PBMCs supplied cDNA or gDNA.

Authors' data handling: Nucleated cell number was recorded as an estimate derived from reference gene primer amplification. Sequencing was performed with immunoSEQ multiplex PCR; in TCRdb, only in-frame clones are kept and a portion is missing. V and J calls and clone size are given by that table; D and trimming were obtained from the DNA. The sample contains approximately 80,000 clones, less than 95% of which appear only once. The CDR3 runs 17 residues. With 3 bases clipped from V and 5 bases from J, the junction kept 10 bases outside the gene matches. CDR1 and CDR2 from the germline V gene are LNHDA and SQIVND (reference sequence).

The specimen was peripheral blood. The genes are TRBV19 and TRBJ2-1, with 10 bases aligning to TRBD2. The TCR comes from a woman aged 50 to 60 in a cohort sampled during active COVID-19. The CDR3 DNA follows: TGTGCCAGTAGTATTTCGAACCGTCTAGCGGGAGACAATGAGCAGTTCTTC. Amino acid sequence: CASSISNRLAGDNEQFF.